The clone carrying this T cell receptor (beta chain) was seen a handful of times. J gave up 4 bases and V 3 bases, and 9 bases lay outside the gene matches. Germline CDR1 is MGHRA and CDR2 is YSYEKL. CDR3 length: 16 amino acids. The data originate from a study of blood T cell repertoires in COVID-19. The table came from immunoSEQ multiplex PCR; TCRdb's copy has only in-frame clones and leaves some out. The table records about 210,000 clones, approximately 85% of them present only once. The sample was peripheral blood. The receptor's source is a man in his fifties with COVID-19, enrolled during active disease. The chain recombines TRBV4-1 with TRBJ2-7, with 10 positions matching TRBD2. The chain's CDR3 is CASSQAASGGSYEQYF. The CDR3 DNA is TGCGCCAGCAGCCAGGCAGCTAGCGGGGGCTCATACGAGCAGTACTTC.